This TCR beta chain was retrieved from a study of shared clonotypes between healthy human individuals (dated by TCRdb to 2019 to 2021). Turning to the overall study: A few men and a couple of women, aged 18 to 49 years, made up the cohort. Libraries were prepared and TCR repertoires were sequenced by different laboratories using diverse techniques, in order to increase sequencing depth and limit assay-specific biases. For each donor, CD4 naive and CD4 memory were each run on three plates, CD8 naive on two plates, and CD8 memory on one plate. Each donor's leukapheresis produced roughly between roughly 0.85 and 9.5 billion PBMCs. The study deeply sequenced blood TCR repertoires of five healthy adults to estimate repertoire size and the extent of clonotype sharing between individuals. The paper as a whole reports these results and caveats: Because the study included only a small number of donors, the genetic and exposure-history diversity represented was limited. Pairwise subsampling indicated that sequencing depth was expected to affect the degree of clonotype sharing among donors. Higher generation probabilities were observed for clonotypes shared by all four sorted-subset donors than for non-shared clonotypes. Sharing across four donors was observed for approximately 5% of naive CD4, less than 4% of naive CD8, over 2% of memory CD4, and over 0.3% of memory CD8 clonotypes. Even with the large sequencing depth, rarefaction of the sorted-subset datasets indicated that sequencing was incomplete. Sampling was restricted to blood, and TCR repertoires in tissue are likely to differ from TCR repertoires in blood. Naive subsets generally had larger estimated clonotype richness than memory subsets did.

The CDR3 spans 16 residues, from the cysteine through the phenylalanine. CDR3 DNA only is kept here, 48 bases in frame from base 1. The germline V end is reduced by 1 base and the J end by 7 bases; junction bases left unmatched: 8. Looking up the germline V gene (reference sequence) yields CDR1 SEHNR and CDR2 FQNEAQ. Using the deep immunoSEQ assay, multiplex PCR amplified TCR CDR3 regions from genomic DNA. For each cell subset, the extracted genomic DNA was distributed evenly across all wells of several immunoSEQ 96-well plates, and each plate served as one replicate. For sorted subsets, about 210 ng of genomic DNA, equivalent to some 30,000 T cell genomes, went into each replicate PCR. The purified libraries were quantified using a Qubit 3.0 fluorometer, sized with a Bioanalyzer 2100, and then quantified again using the KAPA Library Quantification kit. Every immunoSEQ 96-well plate was sequenced on a separate single-read 150-cycle Illumina NextSeq 550 flow cell. As for the authors' bioinformatics: Because the immunoSEQ output held only junctional sequences and lacked quality scores, the filtering could not match the filtering applied to full-length reads. Sequences were annotated with PyIR, a Python wrapper for IgBLAST v1.9, using IMGT germline references to assign V/J genes and CDR3. Reads were removed for weak V/J assignments (E-value above 1e-6), missing CDR3, stop codons, out-of-frame junctions, or ambiguous translated residues. V3J clonotypes were defined by identical inferred V gene, J gene, and CDR3 amino acid sequence. Percentage overlap between repertoires was calculated by dividing the number of shared unique clonotypes by the size of the smaller repertoire. RTK rarefaction, the Chao1 estimator, and Recon v2.1 estimates of unobserved clonotypes were used to assess repertoire richness. OLGA was used to compute generation probabilities for all TCRbeta clonotypes that the gDNA method yielded from a few donors. TCRdb obtained this table from immuneACCESS and retained in-frame rearrangements with V and J assigned. These tables miss some clones; where compared with another copy, unresolved V genes account for less than half of the shortfall, and the remainder is unexplained. V and J calls plus clone size are reproduced from that table; the DNA served to infer D and trimming. The table for this sample lists over a million clones; approximately 97% of them were counted only once. The ten largest clones add up to approximately 1.2% of the sample.

Note on this clone: The target of this receptor is not known. Nothing much larger sits one base from this clone, and base qualities are not available.

Healthy HIV-negative adults with no recently reported acute infections or vaccinations were included as donors. All donors were Caucasian adults living in Nashville, Tennessee, USA. CD4+ T cells were enriched by magnetic negative selection; naive cells were then positively selected on CD45RA, and the negative fraction formed the memory subset. Blood was collected by leukapheresis, and PBMCs were isolated by Ficoll-Histopaque density gradient centrifugation and then cryopreserved in liquid nitrogen vapor phase. Analytical flow cytometry was used to check the purity and quantity of each magnetically sorted T cell population. From each sorted fraction, genomic DNA was isolated and quantified by UV absorbance on a Nanodrop 2000c.

The sample comprised naive CD4+ T cells sorted from blood. The label giving this sample's cell subset or site can be read as: CD45RA+ positively selected. The chain is made from TRBV7-9 and TRBJ2-1, with 9 bases matching TRBD1. This TCR came from a man aged 25-45 years in good health. The CDR3 here reads CASSLVGTGSKNEQFF. Read as DNA, the sequence is TGTGCCAGCAGCTTAGTTGGGACAGGGTCTAAAAATGAGCAGTTCTTC.